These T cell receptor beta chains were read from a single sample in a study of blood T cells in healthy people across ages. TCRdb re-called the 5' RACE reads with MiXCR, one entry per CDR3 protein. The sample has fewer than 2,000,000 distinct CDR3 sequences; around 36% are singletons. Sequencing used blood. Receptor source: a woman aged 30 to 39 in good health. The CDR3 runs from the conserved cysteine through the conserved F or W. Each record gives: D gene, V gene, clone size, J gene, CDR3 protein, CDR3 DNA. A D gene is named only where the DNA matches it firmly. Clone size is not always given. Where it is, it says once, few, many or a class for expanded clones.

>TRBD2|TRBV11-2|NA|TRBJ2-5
CASSLRRELQETQYF
TGTGCCAGCAGCTTAAGGCGGGAGCTGCAAGAGACCCAGTACTTC
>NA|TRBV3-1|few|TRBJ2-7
CASSQSPGRVSSYEQYF
TGTGCCAGCAGCCAATCCCCCGGCAGGGTATCTTCCTACGAGCAGTACTTC
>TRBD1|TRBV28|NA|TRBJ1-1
CASSPTSLVRTGSDEAFF
TGTGCCAGCAGTCCTACTTCGCTTGTAAGGACAGGGAGCGATGAAGCTTTCTTT
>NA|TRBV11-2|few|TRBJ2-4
CASSLGPTGSKNIQYF
TGTGCCAGCAGCTTAGGACCGACAGGATCCAAAAACATTCAGTACTTC
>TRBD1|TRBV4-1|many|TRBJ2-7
CASSQLTGQGSYEQYF
TGCGCCAGCAGCCAATTAACAGGACAGGGATCCTACGAGCAGTACTTC
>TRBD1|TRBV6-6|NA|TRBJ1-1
CASRRETGGLMNTEAFF
TGTGCCAGCAGGCGGGAAACAGGGGGGCTAATGAACACTGAAGCTTTCTTT
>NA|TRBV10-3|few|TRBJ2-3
CAIQGTSTDTQYF
TGTGCCATACAGGGTACTAGCACAGATACGCAGTATTTT
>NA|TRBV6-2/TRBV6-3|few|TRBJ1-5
CASSYDGLEPQHF
TGTGCCAGCAGTTACGATGGGTTGGAGCCCCAGCATTTT
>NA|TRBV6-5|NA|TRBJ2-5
CASSYAPRMAQYF
TGTGCCAGCAGTTACGCCCCCCGGATGGCCCAGTACTTC
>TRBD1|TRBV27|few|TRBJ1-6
CASRIGQGRSPLHF
TGTGCCAGCAGAATCGGACAGGGACGTTCACCCCTCCACTTT
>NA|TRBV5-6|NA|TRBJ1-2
CASSFGISYGYTF
TGTGCCAGCAGCTTCGGGATTTCTTATGGCTACACCTTC
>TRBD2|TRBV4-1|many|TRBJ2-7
CASSQVAGGLFGDEQYF
TGCGCCAGCAGCCAAGTTGCGGGGGGGCTCTTCGGGGACGAGCAGTACTTC
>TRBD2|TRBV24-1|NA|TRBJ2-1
CATSDGTSGRIDEQFF
TGTGCCACCAGTGACGGGACTAGCGGGAGAATCGATGAGCAGTTCTTC
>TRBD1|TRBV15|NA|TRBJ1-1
CATSGQGVRYTEAFF
TGTGCCACCAGCGGTCAGGGGGTACGATACACTGAAGCTTTCTTT
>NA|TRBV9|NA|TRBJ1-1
CAFLRRWRIRNTEAFF
TGTGCCTTTCTCCGAAGGTGGAGAATCAGGAACACTGAAGCTTTCTTT
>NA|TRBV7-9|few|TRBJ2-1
CASSLRSDEQFF
TGTGCCAGCAGCTTAAGGAGCGATGAGCAGTTCTTC
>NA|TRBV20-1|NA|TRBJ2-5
CSARSGGETQYF
TGCAGTGCTAGATCAGGAGGGGAGACCCAGTACTTC
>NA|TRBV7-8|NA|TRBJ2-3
CASSNTSPDTQYF
TGTGCCAGCAGCAATACTAGCCCAGATACGCAGTATTTT
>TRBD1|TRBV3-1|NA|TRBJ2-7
CASSSQSGQSYEQYF
TGTGCCAGCAGCTCCCAATCGGGACAGTCCTACGAGCAGTACTTC
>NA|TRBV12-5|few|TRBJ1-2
CAMILDEWGRSMGYTF
TGTGCTATGATACTGGATGAGTGGGGCAGATCTATGGGCTACACCTTC
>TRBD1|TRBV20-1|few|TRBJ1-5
CSAPFPLGQGNSNQPQHF
TGCAGTGCTCCATTTCCTCTGGGACAGGGAAATAGCAATCAGCCCCAGCATTTT
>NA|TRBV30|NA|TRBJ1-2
CAWSEGTVEEGNNYGYTF
TGTGCCTGGAGTGAAGGCACAGTCGAAGAAGGGAATAACTATGGCTACACCTTC
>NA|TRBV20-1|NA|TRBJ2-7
CSAEDSLASYEQYF
TGCAGTGCTGAGGACAGCTTGGCCTCCTACGAGCAGTACTTC
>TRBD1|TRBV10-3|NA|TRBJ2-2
CAIRPGQGGTRELFF
TGTGCCATCAGGCCGGGACAGGGCGGGACCAGGGAGCTGTTTTTT
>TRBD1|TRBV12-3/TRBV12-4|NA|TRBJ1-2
CAAGGCSGYTF
TGTGCCGCAGGGGGGTGTAGCGGCTACACCTTC
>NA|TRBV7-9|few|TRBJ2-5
CASSLTVAAETQYF
TGTGCCAGCAGCCTTACAGTGGCGGCAGAGACCCAGTACTTC
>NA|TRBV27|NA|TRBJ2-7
CASSYGRKGEQYF
TGTGCCAGCAGTTACGGTCGCAAGGGGGAGCAGTACTTC
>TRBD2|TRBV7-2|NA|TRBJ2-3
CASSVWSGGTADTQYF
TGTGCCAGTAGCGTATGGAGCGGGGGAACCGCAGATACGCAGTATTTT
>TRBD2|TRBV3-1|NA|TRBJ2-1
CASSQVTSGRWGSYNEQFF
TGTGCCAGCAGCCAAGTAACTAGCGGGAGATGGGGCTCCTACAATGAGCAGTTCTTC
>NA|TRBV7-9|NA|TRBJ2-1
CASSKAGQGISYNEQFF
TGTGCCAGCAGCAAAGCGGGGCAGGGGATCTCCTACAATGAGCAGTTCTTC
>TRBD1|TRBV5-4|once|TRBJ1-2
CASSTGTGVPRIYGCTF
TGTGCCAGCAGCACCGGGACAGGAGTTCCCAGAATCTATGGCTGCACCTTC
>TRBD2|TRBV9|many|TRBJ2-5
CASSRTGGNQETQYF
TGTGCCAGCAGTCGAACCGGGGGGAACCAAGAGACCCAGTACTTC
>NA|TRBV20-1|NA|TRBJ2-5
CSATGTPQETQYF
TGCAGTGCCACGGGGACACCGCAAGAGACCCAGTACTTC
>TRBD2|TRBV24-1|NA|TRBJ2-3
CATSAGLAGGTDTQYF
TGTGCCACCAGTGCGGGACTAGCGGGGGGTACAGATACGCAGTATTTT
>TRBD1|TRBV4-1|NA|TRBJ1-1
CASRTGQGRPFF
TGCGCCAGCAGAACTGGACAGGGCAGGCCTTTCTTT
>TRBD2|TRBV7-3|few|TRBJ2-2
CASGGTSGGTGELFF
TGTGCCAGCGGGGGGACTAGCGGGGGAACCGGGGAGCTGTTTTTT
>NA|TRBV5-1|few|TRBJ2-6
CASSGSGASGANVLTF
TGCGCCAGCAGTGGATCTGGGGCCTCTGGGGCCAACGTCCTGACTTTC
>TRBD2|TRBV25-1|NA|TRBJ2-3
CASRPPTSGASTDTQYF
TGTGCCAGCAGGCCACCAACTAGCGGGGCTAGCACAGATACGCAGTATTTT
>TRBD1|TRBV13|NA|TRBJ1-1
CASSTGTGQRAFF
TGTGCCAGCAGCACTGGGACAGGACAGAGGGCTTTCTTT
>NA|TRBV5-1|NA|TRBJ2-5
CASSLEGGGKETQYF
TGCGCCAGCAGCTTGGAAGGGGGAGGGAAAGAGACCCAGTACTTC
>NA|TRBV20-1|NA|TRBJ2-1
CSAFSGDSSYNEQFF
TGCAGTGCTTTTAGCGGAGATTCCTCCTACAATGAGCAGTTCTTC
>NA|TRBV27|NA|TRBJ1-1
CASSLSWLRNTEAFF
TGTGCCAGCAGTTTATCGTGGTTGCGGAACACTGAAGCTTTCTTT
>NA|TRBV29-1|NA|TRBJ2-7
CSVWDDRHETYEQYF
TGCAGCGTGTGGGATGACAGGCATGAAACCTACGAGCAGTACTTC
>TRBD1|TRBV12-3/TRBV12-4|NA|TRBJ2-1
CASSSKTGACYNEQFF
TGTGCCAGCAGTTCGAAGACAGGGGCCTGCTACAATGAGCAGTTCTTC
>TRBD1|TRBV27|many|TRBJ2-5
CASSAYGTGETQYF
TGTGCCAGCAGTGCCTATGGGACAGGGGAGACCCAGTACTTC
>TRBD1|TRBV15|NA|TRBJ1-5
CASSPDRAPTEPQHF
TGTGCCTCCAGCCCGGACAGGGCGCCTACAGAGCCCCAGCATTTT
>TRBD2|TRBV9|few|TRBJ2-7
CASSVGAGGAYEQYF
TGTGCCAGCAGCGTAGGAGCGGGAGGCGCGTACGAGCAGTACTTC
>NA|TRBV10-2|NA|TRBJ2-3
CASSERGESDTQYF
TGCGCCAGCAGTGAAAGAGGAGAGTCAGATACGCAGTATTTT